These 7 T cell receptor beta chains were all obtained from the same sample, sequenced in a study of identifying expanded T cells in peripheral blood (dated by TCRdb to the late 2010s). Library creation used the immunoSEQ multiplex PCR assay. Drawn from immuneACCESS, this table holds only the in-frame rearrangements with V and J called that TCRdb kept. Clones are partly lost; checked studies trace under half to an unresolved V gene and leave the rest unexplained. The sample table records 95,000 or so clones; around 88% of these occur just once. The top ten clonotypes cover around 5.6% of the sample. The sequencing input was blood. The source of these receptors is a person aged 18 to 75 in good health.

The V and J genes are TRBV4-1 and TRBJ2-1; 8 nucleotides line up with TRBD2. Germline V lookup: CDR1 MGHRA, CDR2 YSYEKL. The CDR3 sequence is 19 residues long. Trimming cost V 2 bases and J 4 bases; bases outside gene matches: 16. CDR3 region: CASSQKWGQAGGTYNEQFF. CDR3 nucleotide sequence: TGCGCCAGCAGCCAAAAATGGGGGCAGGCGGGGGGCACTTACAATGAGCAGTTCTTC.

The chain has TRBV5-1 and TRBJ1-2; possibly TRBD1 for D (5 bases). The germline V gene encodes CDR1 SGHRS and CDR2 YFSETQ. CDR3 size: 14 residues. V was pared by 0 bases and J by 5 bases, with 11 bases between. CDR3 loop: CASSLESPGYGYTF. The CDR3 region has the DNA TGCGCCAGCAGCTTGGAATCCCCAGGGTATGGCTACACCTTC.

J is TRBJ2-7 and V is TRBV18; the D call may be TRBD1 or TRBD2 (5 bases each). Germline V CDR1 and CDR2: KGHSH, LQKENI. The length of the CDR3 is 17 residues. V shed 4 bases and J shed 0 bases, with 19 bases lying between them. As DNA, the CDR3 is TGTGCCAGCTCACTTTTCCCGGGACGTCGAGGCTCCTACGAGCAGTACTTC. This codes for CASSLFPGRRGSYEQYF.

The chain combines TRBV11-3 with TRBJ2-5; D not certain. The V end lost 5 bases, the J end lost 2 bases, and 15 bases lay between the germline ends. The CDR3 totals 15 residues. Per germline, CDR1 SGHNT and CDR2 YENEEA. CDR3 protein: CASSPRSREQETQYF. CDR3 nucleotides: TGTGCCAGCAGCCCTAGAAGTAGGGAACAAGAGACCCAGTACTTC.

This chain uses TRBV7-9 with TRBJ1-6; weak D call: TRBD1 (5 bases). The CDR3 sequence is 15 residues long. Trimming left V 4 bases short and J 1 base short, with 8 bases between. Germline lookup yields CDR1 SEHNR and CDR2 FQNEAQ (reference sequence). CDR3 in amino acids: CASSSGMSYNSPLHF. Here the CDR3 DNA reads TGTGCCAGCAGCTCAGGGATGTCCTATAATTCACCCCTCCACTTT.

The V gene is TRBV4-3, the J gene TRBJ2-1, with no clear D. There are 16 residues in the CDR3. V was pared by 1 base and J by 6 bases, with 16 bases between. CDR1 LGHNA and CDR2 YSLEER come from the germline V gene. The CDR3 DNA sequence: TGCGCCAGCAGCCAAGGACACGTGCCGCCGGGCAATGAGCAGTTCTTC. Translated, it gives CASSQGHVPPGNEQFF.

The genes are TRBV5-1 and TRBJ1-4; D ambiguous. The V end lost 4 bases, the J end lost 4 bases, and 8 bases lay between the germline ends. The CDR3 consists of 13 residues. In germline, CDR1 is SGHRS, CDR2 YFSETQ. CDR3 nucleotide sequence: TGCGCCAGCAGCGACGGATATAATGAAAAACTGTTTTTT. Amino acid sequence: CASSDGYNEKLFF.